These 13 T cell receptor beta chains originate from one sample sequenced in a study of T cell clonality in common variable immunodeficiency. Regarding the study as a whole: In common variable immunodeficiency, TCR beta chains reportedly carried fewer deletions and N-nucleotide insertions.

TCRdb keeps only in-frame clones here, not all; method: immunoSEQ multiplex PCR. The sample holds some 14,000 clones, and no clone turns up only once. Their cognate antigens are unknown. The sample was peripheral blood mononuclear cells. These receptors all come from a human donor with common variable immunodeficiency.

This clone was observed a few times. The read falls 3 residues short of the CDR3 end, and the missing part is taken from the germline J gene. The chain carries TRBV23-1 and TRBJ1-1, with D possibly being TRBD1 (5 bases). TRBV23-1 carries the ORF label, with uncertain function. Trimming took off 4 bases at V and 1 base at J, with 10 bases between the two ends. The CDR3 runs to 14 residues. Partial CDR3 DNA: TGCGCCAGCAGTCGTCCAGGGTGGAACACTGAA. This encodes CASSRPGWNTE. The whole CDR3 sequence is CASSRPGWNTEAFF.

This clone was recorded at least ten times. The CDR3 end is not reached by the read, which stops 3 residues before it; the germline J gene fills it in. The chain combines TRBV7-8 with TRBJ2-5; D is perhaps TRBD2 (5 bases). The germline CDR1 and CDR2 sequences are SGHVS and FQNEAQ. The CDR3 is 14 amino acids. V lost 0 bases to trimming and J lost 5 bases, with 10 bases between them. The part of the CDR3 DNA that was read is TGTGCCAGCAGCTTAGCGTACAGAGGGGAGACC. Protein sequence: CASSLAYRGET. The entire CDR3 protein is CASSLAYRGETQYF.

The table lists this clone with a few counts. The CDR3 DNA, read in part, is TGTGCCAGCAGCCCGGACAGATCCTATAATTCACCC. Its protein is CASSPDRSYNSP. In full, the CDR3 is CASSPDRSYNSPLHF. The chain recombines TRBV7-9 with TRBJ1-6; D possibly corresponds to TRBD1 (6 bases). From the germline J gene comes the end of the CDR3, since the read stops 3 residues before it. CDR3 length: 15 amino acids. Trimming shortened V by 5 bases and J by 1 base, and 9 bases separated the two germline ends. The germline V gene encodes CDR1 SEHNR and CDR2 FQNEAQ (reference sequence).

This clone has only a few counts. The read halts 3 residues ahead of the CDR3 end, with the missing end drawn from the germline J gene. The chain recombines TRBV5-1 with TRBJ2-7, with TRBD2 matching over 16 bases. CDR1 and CDR2 (germline): SGHRS, YFSETQ. The junction had 8 bases not matched to a gene; V was cut back by 2 bases and J by 3 bases. This CDR3 region has 18 residues. CDR3 protein: CASSFSGTSGRANYEQYF. The DNA read from the CDR3 is TGCGCCAGCAGCTTCTCCGGGACTAGCGGGAGGGCAAACTACGAG.

This clone was seen ten or more times. The CDR3 end is not reached by the read, which stops 3 residues before it; the germline J gene fills it in. V usage is TRBV18 and J usage is TRBJ2-7, with D uncertain. The length of the CDR3 is 17 residues. Germline V gene lookup returns CDR1 KGHSH and CDR2 LQKENI. The V and J ends lost 3 bases and 4 bases respectively, with 22 bases between them. The CDR3 protein is CASSPVSSGPAVYEQYF. The sequenced CDR3 bases are TGTGCCAGCTCACCCGTGTCATCGGGTCCGGCGGTTTACGAG.

This clone was observed a few times. Sequencing ends 3 residues short of the CDR3 end; the germline J gene provides the rest. The chain has TRBV19 and TRBJ1-2, with D perhaps TRBD1 (5 bases). This CDR3 contains 13 residues. Per germline, CDR1 LNHDA and CDR2 SQIVND (reference sequence). V lost 8 bases and J 4 bases, leaving 14 bases between the germline ends. The CDR3 region is CASARQSLYGYTF. The sequenced CDR3 bases are TGTGCCAGTGCTAGACAGTCTCTCTATGGC. Complete variable domain (other parts from reference TRBV19 and TRBJ1-2): DGGITQSPKYLFRKEGQNVTLSCEQNLNHDAMYWYRQDPGQGLRLIYYSQIVNDFQKGDIAEGYSVSREKKESFPLTVTSAQKNPTAFYLCASARQSLYGYTFGSGTRLTVV.

This clone turned up a few times. Read sequence stops 3 residues before the CDR3 end, and the germline J gene provides the missing end. The V gene is TRBV7-2, the J gene TRBJ2-7; 7 bases align to TRBD1. Trimming took 7 bases from V and 5 from J; bases not matched to a gene: 11. Germline lookup yields CDR1 SGHTA and CDR2 FQGNSA. CDR3 length: 14 residues. Partial CDR3 DNA: TGTGCCAGCAACCCGGGAACAGGGGTCCACGAG. Residues: CASNPGTGVHE. The whole CDR3 sequence reads CASNPGTGVHEQYF.

Regarding this clone: The CDR3 is cut off 3 residues early in the read; its end comes from the germline J gene. The gene calls are TRBV18 and TRBJ2-1; 8 bases agree with TRBD2. J gave up 4 bases and V 5 bases, and 10 bases lay outside the gene matches. This CDR3 is 16 amino acids long. CDR1 KGHSH and CDR2 LQKENI come from the germline V gene. The chain's CDR3 is CASSKAGAGAYNEQFF. Incomplete CDR3 DNA: TGTGCCAGCTCAAAAGCGGGGGCGGGGGCGTACAATGAG. Complete variable domain (other parts from reference TRBV18 and TRBJ2-1): NAGVMQNPRHLVRRRGQEARLRCSPMKGHSHVYWYRQLPEEGLKFMVYLQKENIIDESGMPKERFSAEFPKEGPSILRIQQVVRGDSAAYFCASSKAGAGAYNEQFFGPGTRLTVL.

This clone was observed a handful of times. The CDR3 end is not reached by the read, which stops 3 residues before it; the germline J gene fills it in. The gene calls are TRBV5-6 and TRBJ1-2; TRBD1 agrees at 7 bases. Germline loops: CDR1 SGHDT, CDR2 YYEEEE. There are 14 residues in the CDR3. V was pared by 2 bases and J by 2 bases, with 3 bases of the junction left unmatched. The CDR3 bases that were read are TGTGCCAGCAGCTTTAGGGGGCTGAACTATGGC. As protein: CASSFRGLNYG. The entire CDR3 sequence reads CASSFRGLNYGYTF. The whole variable domain, filled in from reference TRBV5-6 and TRBJ1-2, reads DAGVTQSPTHLIKTRGQQVTLRCSPKSGHDTVSWYQQALGQGPQFIFQYYEEEERQRGNFPDRFSGHQFPNYSSELNVNALLLGDSALYLCASSFRGLNYGYTFGSGTRLTVV.

In regard to this clone: The observed sequence ends 3 residues before the CDR3 terminus, with the missing tail filled in from the germline J gene. The chain is built from TRBV7-9 and TRBJ1-1; D is undetermined. Germline loops: CDR1 SEHNR, CDR2 FQNEAQ (reference sequence). CDR3 length: 12 amino acids. V was cut by 5 bases and J by 3 bases, with 7 bases left in between. CDR3 DNA, as far as it was read: TGTGCCAGCAGCACTAGGGACACTGAA. Amino acid sequence: CASSTRDTE. The whole CDR3 is CASSTRDTEAFF.

Comments on this clone: The CDR3 goes on 3 residues after the read ends, and that part is filled in from the germline J gene. V and J are TRBV2 and TRBJ1-2, with a weak D call TRBD1 (5 bases). Per germline, CDR1 SNHLY and CDR2 FYNNEI. Trimming removed 8 bases at V and 5 bases at J, with 12 bases between. This CDR3 is 12 amino acids long. CDR3 loop: CASHTQGYGYTF. The part of the CDR3 DNA that was read is TGTGCCAGCCACACCCAGGGTTATGGC.

This clone was picked up a small number of times. The CDR3 end lies 3 residues beyond the end of the read and is filled in from the germline J gene. This chain links TRBV5-1 with TRBJ2-7, with unresolved D. The CDR3 loop spans 17 amino acids. The V end lost 0 bases, the J end lost 2 bases, and 18 bases lay between the germline ends. Looked up from germline, CDR1 is SGHRS and CDR2 is YFSETQ. The covered CDR3 bases are TGCGCCAGCAGCTTGGCCGTTCAGGCACGTTCGGCCTACGAG. Amino acid sequence: CASSLAVQARSAYE. The whole CDR3 reads CASSLAVQARSAYEQYF.

The sample holds many counts of this clone. Coverage ceases 3 residues before the CDR3 finishes, and the germline J gene fills in the end. This chain uses TRBV29-1 with TRBJ1-1, with D perhaps matching TRBD1 (5 bases). V gave up 4 bases and J gave up 0 bases, with 9 bases separating them. The CDR3 has 13 amino acids. Germline V gives CDR1 SQVTM, CDR2 ANQGSEA. Partial CDR3 DNA: TGCAGCGTTGGGGGCACTATGAACACTGAA. Translation: CSVGGTMNTE. The full-length CDR3 reads as CSVGGTMNTEAFF.